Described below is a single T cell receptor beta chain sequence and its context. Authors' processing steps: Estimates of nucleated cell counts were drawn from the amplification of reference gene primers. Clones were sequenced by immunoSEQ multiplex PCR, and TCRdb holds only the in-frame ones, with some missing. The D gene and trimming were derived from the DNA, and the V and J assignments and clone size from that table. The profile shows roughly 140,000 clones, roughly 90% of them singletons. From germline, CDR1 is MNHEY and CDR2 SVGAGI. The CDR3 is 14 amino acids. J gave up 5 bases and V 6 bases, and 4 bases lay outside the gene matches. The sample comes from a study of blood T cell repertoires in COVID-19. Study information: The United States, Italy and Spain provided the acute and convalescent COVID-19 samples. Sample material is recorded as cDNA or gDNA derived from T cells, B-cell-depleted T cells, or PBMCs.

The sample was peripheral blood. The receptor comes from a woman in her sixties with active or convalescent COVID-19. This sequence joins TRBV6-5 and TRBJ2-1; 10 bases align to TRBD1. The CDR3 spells CASRQGQGNNEQFF. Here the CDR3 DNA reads TGTGCCAGCAGACAGGGACAGGGGAACAATGAGCAGTTCTTC.